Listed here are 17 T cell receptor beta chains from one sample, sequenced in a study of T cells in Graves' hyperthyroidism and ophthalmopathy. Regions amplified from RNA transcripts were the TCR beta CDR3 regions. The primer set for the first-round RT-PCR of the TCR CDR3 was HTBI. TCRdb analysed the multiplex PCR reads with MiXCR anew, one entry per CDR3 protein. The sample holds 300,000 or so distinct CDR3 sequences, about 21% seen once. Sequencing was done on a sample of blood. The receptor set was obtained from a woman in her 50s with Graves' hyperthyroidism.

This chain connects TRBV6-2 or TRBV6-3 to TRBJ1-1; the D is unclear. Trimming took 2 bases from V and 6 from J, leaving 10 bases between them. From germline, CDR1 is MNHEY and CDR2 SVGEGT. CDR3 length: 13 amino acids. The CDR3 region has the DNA TGTGCCAGCAGTTACACTCCGGGGTCTGAAGCTTTCTTT. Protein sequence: CASSYTPGSEAFF.

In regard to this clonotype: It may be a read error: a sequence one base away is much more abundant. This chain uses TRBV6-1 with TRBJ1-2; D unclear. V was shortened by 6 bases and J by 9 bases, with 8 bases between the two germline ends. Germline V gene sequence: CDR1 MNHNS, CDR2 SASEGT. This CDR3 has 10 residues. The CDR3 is CASRISSYTF. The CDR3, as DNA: TGTGCCAGCAGGATTTCAAGCTACACCTTC.

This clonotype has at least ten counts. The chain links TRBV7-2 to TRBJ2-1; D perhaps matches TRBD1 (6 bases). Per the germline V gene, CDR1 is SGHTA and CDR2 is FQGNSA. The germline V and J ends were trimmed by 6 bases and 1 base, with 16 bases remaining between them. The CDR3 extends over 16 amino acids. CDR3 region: CASRSPGHASYNEQFF. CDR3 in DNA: TGTGCCAGCAGGAGCCCGGGACATGCTTCCTACAATGAGCAGTTCTTC.

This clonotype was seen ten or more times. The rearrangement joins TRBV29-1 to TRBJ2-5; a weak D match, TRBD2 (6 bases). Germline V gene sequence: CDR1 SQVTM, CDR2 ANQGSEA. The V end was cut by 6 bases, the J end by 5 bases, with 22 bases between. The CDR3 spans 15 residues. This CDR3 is CSVWGGELSGETQYF. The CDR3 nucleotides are TGCAGCGTCTGGGGCGGGGAGCTTTCGGGGGAGACCCAGTACTTC.

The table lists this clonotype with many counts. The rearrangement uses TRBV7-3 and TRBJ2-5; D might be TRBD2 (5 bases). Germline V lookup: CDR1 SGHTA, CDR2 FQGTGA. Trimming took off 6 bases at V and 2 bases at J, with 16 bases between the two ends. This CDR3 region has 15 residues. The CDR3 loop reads CASSRGSIGQETQYF. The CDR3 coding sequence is TGTGCCAGCAGTCGGGGATCAATCGGACAAGAGACCCAGTACTTC.

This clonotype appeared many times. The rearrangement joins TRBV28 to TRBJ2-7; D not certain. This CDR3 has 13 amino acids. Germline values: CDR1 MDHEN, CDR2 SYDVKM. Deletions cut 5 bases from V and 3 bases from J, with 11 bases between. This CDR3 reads CASSLYGRYEQYF. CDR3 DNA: TGTGCCAGCAGTCTATACGGCCGCTACGAGCAGTACTTC.

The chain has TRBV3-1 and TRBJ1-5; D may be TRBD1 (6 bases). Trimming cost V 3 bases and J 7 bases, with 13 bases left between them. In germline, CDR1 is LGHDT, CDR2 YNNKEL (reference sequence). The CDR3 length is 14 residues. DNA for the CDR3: TGTGCCAGCAGCCAGGGGCAGGGGACCCAGCCCCAGCATTTT. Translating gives CASSQGQGTQPQHF.

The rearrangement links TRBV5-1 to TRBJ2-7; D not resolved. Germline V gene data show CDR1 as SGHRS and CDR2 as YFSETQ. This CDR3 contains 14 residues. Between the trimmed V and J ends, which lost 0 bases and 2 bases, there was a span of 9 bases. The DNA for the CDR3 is TGCGCCAGCAGCTTGGTACACGTGGCCTACGAGCAGTACTTC. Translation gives CASSLVHVAYEQYF. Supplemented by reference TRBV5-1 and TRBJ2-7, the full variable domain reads KAGVTQTPRYLIKTRGQQVTLSCSPISGHRSVSWYQQTPGQGLQFLFEYFSETQRNKGNFPGRFSGRQFSNSRSEMNVSTLELGDSALYLCASSLVHVAYEQYFGPGTRLTVT.

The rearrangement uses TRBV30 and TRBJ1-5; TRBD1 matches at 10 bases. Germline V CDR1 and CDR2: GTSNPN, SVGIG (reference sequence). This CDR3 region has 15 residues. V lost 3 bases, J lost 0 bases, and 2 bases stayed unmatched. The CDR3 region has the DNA TGTGCCTGGAGAGGACAGGGGGGTAGCAATCAGCCCCAGCATTTT. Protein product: CAWRGQGGSNQPQHF.

CDR3 nucleotide sequence: TGTGCCAGCAGTTACTCAGTCCGGCCTGGCAATCAGCCCCAGCATTTT. This codes for CASSYSVRPGNQPQHF. The V call is TRBV6-5, the J call TRBJ1-5; D remains ambiguous. Germline-derived CDR1 and CDR2 are MNHEY and SVGAGI. Trimming took 0 bases from V and 2 from J, leaving 11 bases between them. The CDR3 extends over 16 amino acids.

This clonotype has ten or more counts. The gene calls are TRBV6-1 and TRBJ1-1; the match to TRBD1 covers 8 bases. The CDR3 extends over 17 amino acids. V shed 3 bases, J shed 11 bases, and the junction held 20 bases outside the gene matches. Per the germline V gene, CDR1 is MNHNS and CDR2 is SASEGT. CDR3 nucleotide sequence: TGTGCCAGCAGTGAGGACGGGACGAGGACAGGGCGGTTTGGGGCTTTCTTT. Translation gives CASSEDGTRTGRFGAFF.

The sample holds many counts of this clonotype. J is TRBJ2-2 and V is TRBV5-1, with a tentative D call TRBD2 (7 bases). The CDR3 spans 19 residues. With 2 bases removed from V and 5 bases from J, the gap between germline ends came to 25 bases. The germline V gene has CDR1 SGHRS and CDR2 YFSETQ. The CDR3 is CASSLEGGRGSVLTGELFF. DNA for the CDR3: TGCGCCAGCAGCTTAGAGGGGGGGCGCGGGAGCGTCCTAACCGGGGAGCTGTTTTTT.

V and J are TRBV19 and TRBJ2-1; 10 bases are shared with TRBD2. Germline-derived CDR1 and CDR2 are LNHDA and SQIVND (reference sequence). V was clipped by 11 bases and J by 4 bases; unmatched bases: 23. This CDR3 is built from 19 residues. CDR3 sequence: CAGGGTPGLATLLYNEQFF. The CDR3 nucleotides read TGTGCCGGAGGGGGAACCCCGGGACTAGCGACTCTCCTTTACAATGAGCAGTTCTTC.

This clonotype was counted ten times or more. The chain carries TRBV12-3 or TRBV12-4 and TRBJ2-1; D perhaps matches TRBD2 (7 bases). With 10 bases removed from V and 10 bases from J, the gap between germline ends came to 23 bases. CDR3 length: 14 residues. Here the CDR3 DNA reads TGTGCCAACAAAAAAGGAGGAGGGGGGGCCGAGCAGTTCTTC. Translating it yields CANKKGGGGAEQFF.

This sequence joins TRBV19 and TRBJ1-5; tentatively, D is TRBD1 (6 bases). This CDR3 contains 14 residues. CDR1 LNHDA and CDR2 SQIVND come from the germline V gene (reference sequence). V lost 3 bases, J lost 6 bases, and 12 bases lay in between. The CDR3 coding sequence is TGTGCCAGTAGTATTACTTCAGGGGTTCAGCCCCAGCATTTT. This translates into CASSITSGVQPQHF.

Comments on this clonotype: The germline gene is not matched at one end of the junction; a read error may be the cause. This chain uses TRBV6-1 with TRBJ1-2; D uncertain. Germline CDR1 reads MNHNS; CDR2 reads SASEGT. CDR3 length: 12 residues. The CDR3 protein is CASGRANYGCTF. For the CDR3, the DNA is TGTGCCAGCGGGAGAGCTAACTATGGCTGCACCTTC.

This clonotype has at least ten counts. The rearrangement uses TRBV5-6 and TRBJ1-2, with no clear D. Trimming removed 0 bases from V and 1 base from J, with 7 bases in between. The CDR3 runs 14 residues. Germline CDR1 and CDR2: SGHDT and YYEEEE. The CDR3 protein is CASSLALDNYGYTF. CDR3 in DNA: TGTGCCAGCAGCTTGGCCCTTGATAACTATGGCTACACCTTC.